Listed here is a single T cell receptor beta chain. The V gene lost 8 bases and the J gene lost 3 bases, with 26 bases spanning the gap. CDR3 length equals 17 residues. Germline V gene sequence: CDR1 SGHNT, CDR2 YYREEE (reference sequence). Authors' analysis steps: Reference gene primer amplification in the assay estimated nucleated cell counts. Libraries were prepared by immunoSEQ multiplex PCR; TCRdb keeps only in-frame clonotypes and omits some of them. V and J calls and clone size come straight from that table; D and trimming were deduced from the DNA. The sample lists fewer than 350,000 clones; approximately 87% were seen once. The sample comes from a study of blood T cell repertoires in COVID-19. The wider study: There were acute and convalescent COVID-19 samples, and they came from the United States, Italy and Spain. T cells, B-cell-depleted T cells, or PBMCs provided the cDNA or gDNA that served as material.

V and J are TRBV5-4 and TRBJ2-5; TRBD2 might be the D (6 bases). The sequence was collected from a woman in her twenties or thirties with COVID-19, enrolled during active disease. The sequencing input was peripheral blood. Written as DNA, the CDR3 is TGTGCCAGTAGCCGCGGGGTGACAGTTAGAAGCAAAGAGACCCAGTACTTC. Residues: CASSRGVTVRSKETQYF.